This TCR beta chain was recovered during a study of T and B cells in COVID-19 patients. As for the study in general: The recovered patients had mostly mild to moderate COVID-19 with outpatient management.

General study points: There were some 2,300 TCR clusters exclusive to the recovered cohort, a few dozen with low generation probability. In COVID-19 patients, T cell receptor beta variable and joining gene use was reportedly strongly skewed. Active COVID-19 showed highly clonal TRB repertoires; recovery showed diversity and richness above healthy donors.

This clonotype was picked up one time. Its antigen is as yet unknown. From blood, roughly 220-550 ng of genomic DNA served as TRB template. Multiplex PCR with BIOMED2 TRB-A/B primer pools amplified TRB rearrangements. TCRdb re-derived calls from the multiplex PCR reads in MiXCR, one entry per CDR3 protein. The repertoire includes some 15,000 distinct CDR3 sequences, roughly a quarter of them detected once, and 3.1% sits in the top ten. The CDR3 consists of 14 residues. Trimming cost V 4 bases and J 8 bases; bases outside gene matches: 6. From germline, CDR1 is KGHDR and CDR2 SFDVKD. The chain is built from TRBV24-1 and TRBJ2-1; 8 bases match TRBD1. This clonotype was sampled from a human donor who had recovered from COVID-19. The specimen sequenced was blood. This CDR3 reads CATSDHDRGDEQFF. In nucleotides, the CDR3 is TGTGCCACCAGTGACCACGACAGGGGCGATGAGCAGTTCTTC.